These 25 T cell receptor beta chains originate from one sample sequenced in a study of blood T cell repertoires in COVID-19. Assay used: immunoSEQ multiplex PCR; TCRdb lists only in-frame clones, some missing. The sample has some 150,000 clones, around 80% seen once. Specimen: PBMCs or T cells enriched from blood (not recorded which). The receptors stem from a woman between 45 and 60 years old who had recovered from COVID-19.

V usage is TRBV18 and J usage is TRBJ1-6; D gene uncertain. Trimming removed 1 base at V and 7 bases at J, with 11 bases between. The germline V gene has CDR1 KGHSH and CDR2 LQKENI. CDR3 length: 15 amino acids. The CDR3 DNA sequence: TGTGCCAGCTCACCACGTACGGTTACCAATTCACCCCTCCACTTT. This sequence encodes CASSPRTVTNSPLHF.

The DNA for the CDR3 is TGTGCCAGCAGTTTAGGGGACAGCCAGAATTCACCCCTCCACTTT. This encodes CASSLGDSQNSPLHF. The V gene is TRBV27, the J gene TRBJ1-6, with 7 bases that match TRBD1. CDR3 size: 15 residues. The V gene's germline CDR1 is MNHEY and CDR2 SMNVEV (reference sequence). J lost 7 bases, V lost 2 bases, and 5 bases had no gene match.

This chain uses TRBV19 with TRBJ1-5; 8 nucleotides agree with TRBD1. Germline loops: CDR1 LNHDA, CDR2 SQIVND (reference sequence). Unmatched junction bases numbered 15, after V lost 10 bases and J lost 4 bases. CDR3 length equals 16 residues. This CDR3 is CATREKRTGRNQPQHF. The CDR3 DNA reads as TGTGCCACCCGAGAAAAGAGGACAGGGAGGAATCAGCCCCAGCATTTT. Looking up the rest from reference TRBV19 and TRBJ1-5 gives the full variable domain: DGGITQSPKYLFRKEGQNVTLSCEQNLNHDAMYWYRQDPGQGLRLIYYSQIVNDFQKGDIAEGYSVSREKKESFPLTVTSAQKNPTAFYLCATREKRTGRNQPQHFGDGTRLSIL.

This rearrangement joins TRBV18 to TRBJ2-2; 9 nucleotides agree with TRBD1. The germline V gene has CDR1 KGHSH and CDR2 LQKENI. V gave up 2 bases and J gave up 6 bases; unmatched junction bases: 4. This CDR3 contains 15 residues. The CDR3, as DNA: TGTGCCAGCTCACCAACCCGGGACAGGGCCGGGGAGCTGTTTTTT. Its protein is CASSPTRDRAGELFF. Based on the CDR3 plus reference TRBV18 and TRBJ2-2, the full variable domain is NAGVMQNPRHLVRRRGQEARLRCSPMKGHSHVYWYRQLPEEGLKFMVYLQKENIIDESGMPKERFSAEFPKEGPSILRIQQVVRGDSAAYFCASSPTRDRAGELFFGEGSRLTVL.

The genes are TRBV7-9 and TRBJ1-5; TRBD1 matches 10 bases. From germline, CDR1 is SEHNR and CDR2 FQNEAQ (reference sequence). V was clipped by 4 bases and J by 5 bases; unmatched bases: 5. The CDR3 is made up of 15 amino acids. The CDR3 here is CASSWRQGAHQPQHF. DNA of the CDR3: TGTGCCAGCAGCTGGAGACAGGGGGCTCATCAGCCCCAGCATTTT.

The chain combines TRBV2 with TRBJ2-7; TRBD2 aligns across 8 bases. The CDR3 totals 13 residues. CDR1 and CDR2 from the germline V gene are SNHLY and FYNNEI. The V and J ends lost 10 bases and 0 bases, in that order; junction bases with no gene match: 5. DNA of the CDR3: TGTGCCACCGTCGGGGGGGACTCCTACGAGCAGTACTTC. Protein product: CATVGGDSYEQYF.

J is TRBJ1-2 and V is TRBV7-2, with 8 bases aligning to TRBD1. The CDR3 contains 13 residues. With 4 bases clipped from V and 4 bases from J, the junction kept 2 bases outside the gene matches. CDR1 and CDR2 from the germline V gene are SGHTA and FQGNSA. The CDR3 loop is CASSWTGSYGYTF. The CDR3 nucleotides read TGTGCCAGCAGCTGGACAGGGAGCTATGGCTACACCTTC.

This clone was seen just once. The V and J genes are TRBV3-1 (or the pseudogene TRBV3-2) and TRBJ1-1; TRBD1 might be the D (6 bases). The CDR3 has 12 amino acids. Germline CDR1 and CDR2: LGHDT and YNNKEL (reference sequence). V was shortened by 6 bases and J by 3 bases, with 8 bases between the two germline ends. The CDR3, as DNA: TGTGCCAGCAGGCGACAGGACACTGAAGCTTTCTTT. Its protein is CASRRQDTEAFF.

The chain combines TRBV5-6 with TRBJ1-1; D is unresolved. This CDR3 is 12 amino acids long. The germline V gene has CDR1 SGHDT and CDR2 YYEEEE. Trimming stripped 2 bases from V and 5 bases from J, with 7 bases between. The CDR3 sequence is CASSLSVTEAFF. The CDR3 DNA sequence: TGTGCCAGCAGCTTATCCGTGACTGAAGCTTTCTTT.

This chain connects TRBV6-5 to TRBJ2-7, with TRBD2 matching over 8 bases. Losses at the gene ends were 0 bases for V and 2 bases for J; bases not matched to a gene: 6. Germline-derived CDR1 and CDR2 are MNHEY and SVGAGI. The CDR3 consists of 16 residues. DNA of the CDR3: TGTGCCAGCAGTTACTCGACTAGCGCGATAACCTACGAGCAGTACTTC. This gives the protein CASSYSTSAITYEQYF.

Only a few counts were recorded for this clone. J is TRBJ1-5 and V is TRBV28, with TRBD1 identical over 10 bases. The CDR3 spans 16 residues. Per germline, CDR1 MDHEN and CDR2 SYDVKM. Trimming cost V 2 bases and J 5 bases; bases outside gene matches: 6. The CDR3 region has the DNA TGTGCCAGCAGTTTACTAGGACAGGGGGACGATCAGCCCCAGCATTTT. Its protein is CASSLLGQGDDQPQHF.

This clone appeared a single time. The chain links TRBV6-5 to TRBJ1-1; D might be TRBD1 (6 bases). From germline, CDR1 is MNHEY and CDR2 SVGAGI. The V and J ends lost 5 bases and 7 bases respectively, with 11 bases between them. The CDR3 has 12 residues. Here the CDR3 reads CASSTVDSEAFF. The CDR3 nucleotides read TGTGCCAGCAGTACTGTGGACAGTGAAGCTTTCTTT.

V and J are TRBV29-1 and TRBJ2-3, with TRBD2 identical over 7 bases. V shed 8 bases, J shed 1 base, and the junction held 9 bases outside the gene matches. The germline CDR1 and CDR2 sequences are SQVTM and ANQGSEA. The CDR3 totals 14 residues. The CDR3 loop is CSPGGDWGTDTQYF. The CDR3, as DNA: TGCAGCCCTGGGGGGGACTGGGGCACAGATACGCAGTATTTT.

The J gene is TRBJ1-1, the V gene TRBV6-5, with TRBD1 matching 8 bases. CDR1 MNHEY and CDR2 SVGAGI come from the germline V gene. The CDR3 spans 15 residues. Trimming at V came to 5 bases and at J to 1 base, leaving 6 bases not matched to a gene. CDR3: CASSPLTGGNTEAFF. In nucleotides, the CDR3 is TGTGCCAGCAGTCCCCTTACAGGGGGGAACACTGAAGCTTTCTTT.

This clone was recorded once. The chain combines TRBV14 with TRBJ1-3, with D possibly TRBD1 on 5 matching bases. The germline V gene encodes CDR1 SGHDN and CDR2 FVKESK. With 4 bases removed from V and 3 bases from J, the gap between germline ends came to 7 bases. The CDR3 has 13 residues. In DNA form, the CDR3 reads TGTGCCAGCAGCCGGGGCTTTGGAAACACCATATATTTT. Its protein product is CASSRGFGNTIYF.

The chain uses TRBV6-5 and TRBJ2-7; D is unresolved. Trimming removed 5 bases at V and 1 base at J, with 9 bases between. In germline, CDR1 is MNHEY, CDR2 SVGAGI. The CDR3 length is 13 residues. CDR3 protein: CASSPSLSYEQYF. In nucleotides, the CDR3 is TGTGCCAGCAGTCCGAGCCTTTCCTACGAGCAGTACTTC.

This chain links TRBV7-2 with TRBJ1-5; no clear D gene. V gave up 5 bases and J gave up 5 bases, with 22 bases separating them. Germline-derived CDR1 and CDR2 are SGHTA and FQGNSA. The length of the CDR3 is 17 residues. The CDR3 DNA follows: TGTGCCAGCAGCCAAATCGTGGCAGCGAGAACTGATCAGCCCCAGCATTTT. It translates to CASSQIVAARTDQPQHF.

Only a few counts were recorded for this clone. The chain recombines TRBV6-4 with TRBJ2-3; 14 bases agree with TRBD2. V dropped 6 bases and J dropped 5; count of bases not matched to a gene: 7. This CDR3 spans 16 amino acids. Germline CDR1 MRHNA, CDR2 SNTAGT. The CDR3 spells CASSLEGTSGGDTQYF. CDR3 DNA sequence: TGTGCCAGCAGCCTCGAAGGGACTAGCGGGGGAGATACGCAGTATTTT.

This clone was recorded once. This chain connects TRBV28 to TRBJ2-3, with D possibly being TRBD1 (6 bases). V lost 11 bases, J lost 2 bases, and 14 bases lay in between. Germline V gives CDR1 MDHEN, CDR2 SYDVKM. This CDR3 has 13 residues. The CDR3 DNA reads TGTGCCGCGGCAGGGGATTACACAGATACGCAGTATTTT. Its translation is CAAAGDYTDTQYF.

Comment on this clone: The sample holds other DNA sequences that translate to the same CDR3. The chain couples TRBV2 to TRBJ2-5; 11 bases are a match to TRBD1. V lost 8 bases and J lost 5; bases outside the gene matches: 1. The length of the CDR3 is 12 residues. Germline CDR1 reads SNHLY; CDR2 reads FYNNEI. The CDR3 here is CASRDRGETQYF. CDR3 nucleotide sequence: TGTGCCAGCCGGGACAGGGGGGAGACCCAGTACTTC.

The rearrangement uses TRBV27 and TRBJ2-7; 8 bases line up with TRBD1. This CDR3 has 17 amino acids. The germline gives CDR1 MNHEY, CDR2 SMNVEV (reference sequence). Trimming at V came to 4 bases and at J to 0 bases, leaving 11 bases not matched to a gene. The chain's CDR3 is CASSSPIGTGGSYEQYV. DNA of the CDR3: TGTGCCAGCAGTTCTCCGATTGGGACAGGAGGCTCCTACGAGCAGTACGTC.

The gene calls are TRBV5-1 and TRBJ1-4, with D possibly TRBD1 on 6 matching bases. The CDR3 is made up of 14 amino acids. From germline, CDR1 is SGHRS and CDR2 YFSETQ. Trimming left V 4 bases short and J 3 bases short, with 10 bases between. The CDR3 sequence: CASSPGVANEKLFF. The CDR3 nucleotides read TGCGCCAGCAGCCCAGGGGTAGCTAATGAAAAACTGTTTTTT.

V and J are TRBV29-1 and TRBJ1-5; D is ambiguous. The germline gives CDR1 SQVTM, CDR2 ANQGSEA. The CDR3 has 12 residues. V was cut by 6 bases and J by 6 bases, with 12 bases left in between. In DNA, the CDR3 is TGCAGCGTAGGAGGGATCGGTCAGCCCCAGCATTTT. It specifies CSVGGIGQPQHF.

The chain links TRBV28 to TRBJ1-3; 7 bases map to TRBD1. The CDR3 has 15 amino acids. The germline CDR1 and CDR2 sequences are MDHEN and SYDVKM. J gave up 4 bases and V 5 bases, and 8 bases lay outside the gene matches. CDR3 residues: CASSVTGTAGNTIYF. CDR3 bases: TGTGCCAGCAGTGTAACCGGGACAGCCGGAAACACCATATATTTT.

The rearrangement joins TRBV7-6 to TRBJ2-3, with D unclear. The CDR3 length is 11 residues. The germline V gene has CDR1 SGHVS and CDR2 FNYEAQ. The V gene lost 5 bases and the J gene lost 6 bases, with 6 bases spanning the gap. This chain's CDR3 is CASSPTDTQYF. In DNA form, the CDR3 reads TGTGCCAGCAGCCCTACGGATACGCAGTATTTT.